These 22 T cell receptor beta chains originate from one sample sequenced in a study of metastatic and nonmetastatic thyroid tumors. TCRdb re-called clones via MiXCR from the PCR reads. The table records about 13,000 clones, 30% to 40% of them present only once. No patient received treatment before thyroid surgery. What was sequenced was tumor tissue. The receptors come from a male donor with papillary thyroid cancer or a benign thyroid nodule (not recorded which). Some clones in this sample may be carry-over from other donors' samples.

In its sample, this clone ranks as medium-sized. The rearrangement joins TRBV20-1 to TRBJ2-7, with 11 bases that match TRBD1. The junction had 3 bases not matched to a gene; V was cut back by 0 bases and J by 2 bases. The length of the CDR3 is 15 residues. Per the germline V gene, CDR1 is DFQATT and CDR2 is SNEGSKA (reference sequence). CDR3 region: CSARDRGQGAYEQYF. Here the CDR3 DNA reads TGCAGTGCTAGAGATCGGGGACAGGGGGCCTACGAGCAGTACTTC.

This clone was seen a handful of times. The chain combines TRBV27 with TRBJ1-5; D remains ambiguous. The CDR3 has 9 amino acids. The V and J ends lost 8 bases and 7 bases respectively, with 3 bases between them. Germline V gene lookup returns CDR1 MNHEY and CDR2 SMNVEV (reference sequence). The CDR3, as DNA: TGTGCCAGCGGGCAGCCCCAGCATTTT. Translation: CASGQPQHF.

The V and J genes are TRBV11-2 and TRBJ2-3; possibly TRBD2 for D (6 bases). V lost 2 bases and J 3 bases, leaving 15 bases between the germline ends. This CDR3 region has 16 residues. Germline V gene sequence: CDR1 SGHAT, CDR2 FQNNGV. The DNA of the CDR3 is TGTGCCAGCAGCTTAAGGCAAGCGGGTTCAACAGATACGCAGTATTTT. Encoded protein: CASSLRQAGSTDTQYF.

Only a few counts were recorded for this clone. This chain uses TRBV6-5 with TRBJ2-7; D perhaps matches TRBD1 (5 bases). CDR3 length: 13 amino acids. V was clipped by 4 bases and J by 1 base, with 8 bases between them. In germline, CDR1 is MNHEY, CDR2 SVGAGI. The DNA of the CDR3 is TGTGCCAGCAGTTCGACAGAGTCCTACGAGCAGTACTTC. Translation gives CASSSTESYEQYF.

This clone occurred a few times. This chain uses TRBV7-3 with TRBJ1-6; the D is unclear. The CDR3 runs to 9 residues. Trimming stripped 0 bases from V and 15 bases from J, with 0 bases between. The V gene's germline CDR1 is SGHTA and CDR2 FQGTGA. CDR3 residues: CASSLTLHF. The CDR3 bases are TGTGCCAGCAGCTTAACCCTCCACTTT.

This clone was seen a few times. The genes are TRBV20-1 and TRBJ1-5, with D unclear. Germline V gives CDR1 DFQATT, CDR2 SNEGSKA (reference sequence). The CDR3 consists of 12 residues. V was clipped by 7 bases and J by 6 bases, with 13 bases between them. The CDR3 sequence is CSVRSGFQPQHF. The CDR3 DNA follows: TGCAGTGTCCGGTCGGGCTTTCAGCCCCAGCATTTT.

The chain is built from TRBV13 and TRBJ2-1; 13 bases fit TRBD2. The V gene's germline CDR1 is PRHDT and CDR2 FYEKMQ (reference sequence). With 5 bases clipped from V and 3 bases from J, the junction kept 10 bases outside the gene matches. This CDR3 comprises 18 residues. The CDR3 here is CASSPSGLAGESYNEQFF. In nucleotides, the CDR3 is TGTGCCAGCAGCCCCTCCGGACTAGCGGGAGAGAGCTACAATGAGCAGTTCTTC.

By sample fraction, this clone is medium-sized (0.01 to 0.1%). The chain carries TRBV24-1 and TRBJ1-5; D ambiguous. The CDR3 sequence is 14 residues long. Trimming left V 5 bases short and J 1 base short, with 8 bases between. Germline V CDR1 and CDR2: KGHDR, SFDVKD. The CDR3 loop is CATSGPSSNQPQHF. CDR3 bases: TGTGCCACCAGTGGCCCCTCGAGCAATCAGCCCCAGCATTTT.

There are a few counts of this clone. The chain combines TRBV24-1 with TRBJ1-5; no firm D call. CDR1 and CDR2 from the germline V gene are KGHDR and SFDVKD. CDR3 length: 13 residues. The V end was cut by 11 bases, the J end by 3 bases, with 13 bases between. CDR3 sequence: CASGGENNQPQHF. DNA of the CDR3: TGTGCCAGCGGCGGGGAAAACAATCAGCCCCAGCATTTT.

V and J are TRBV2 and TRBJ1-5; D unresolved. This CDR3 has 13 amino acids. The germline CDR1 and CDR2 sequences are SNHLY and FYNNEI. Trimming removed 8 bases from V and 0 bases from J, with 8 bases in between. The CDR3: CASSRDSNQPQHF. In DNA, the CDR3 is TGTGCCAGCTCCCGGGATAGCAATCAGCCCCAGCATTTT. Full variable domain (missing parts from reference TRBV2 and TRBJ1-5): EPEVTQTPSHQVTQMGQEVILRCVPISNHLYFYWYRQILGQKVEFLVSFYNNEISEKSEIFDDQFSVERPDGSNFTLKIRSTKLEDSAMYFCASSRDSNQPQHFGDGTRLSIL.

The chain uses TRBV11-2 and TRBJ2-7; D is uncertain. Germline V gene sequence: CDR1 SGHAT, CDR2 FQNNGV. Trimming removed 6 bases from V and 3 bases from J, with 12 bases in between. This CDR3 is 13 amino acids long. CDR3 nucleotide sequence: TGTGCCAGCAGAACTAACAACGGCTACGAGCAGTACTTC. This gives the protein CASRTNNGYEQYF.

This clone was detected only once. The rearrangement joins TRBV19 to TRBJ2-2; 7 bases map to TRBD2. Germline V gives CDR1 LNHDA, CDR2 SQIVND (reference sequence). The CDR3 has 17 amino acids. J gave up 0 bases and V 3 bases, and 7 bases lay outside the gene matches. CDR3: CASSIRAGEPNTGELFF. The CDR3 DNA reads as TGTGCCAGTAGTATCCGGGCGGGAGAGCCGAACACCGGGGAGCTGTTTTTT.

This clone was counted only a few times. The V gene is TRBV6-1, the J gene TRBJ1-2, with TRBD1 matching over 9 bases. This CDR3 is built from 14 residues. The ends lost 6 bases at V and 6 bases at J; junction bases unmatched: 8. CDR1 is MNHNS and CDR2 is SASEGT in the germline V gene. The DNA of the CDR3 is TGTGCCAGCAGACTCCGGGACAGGGTGGATGGCTACACCTTC. Its translation is CASRLRDRVDGYTF.

As to this clone: The junction and the germline gene differ at one end; a read error may be behind it. The chain is built from TRBV6-1 and TRBJ2-7; 8 bases align to TRBD1. This CDR3 region has 15 residues. CDR1 and CDR2 (germline): MNHNS, SASEGT. In DNA form, the CDR3 reads TGTGCCAGCAGTGAAGTTGGGGGACAGGCGAGCGAGCATTACTTC. Its translation is CASSEVGGQASEHYF.

This clone was counted at least ten times. The chain links TRBV6-1 to TRBJ2-2, with 8 bases fitting TRBD2. This CDR3 has 13 amino acids. CDR1 and CDR2 (germline): MNHNS, SASEGT. V lost 9 bases and J lost 3; bases outside the gene matches: 3. CDR3 DNA sequence: TGTGCCAGTTATAGCGGGGACACCGGGGAGCTGTTTTTT. Amino acids: CASYSGDTGELFF.

This sequence joins TRBV19 and TRBJ2-7; D is possibly TRBD1 (7 bases). CDR3 size: 16 residues. CDR1 and CDR2 (germline): LNHDA, SQIVND (reference sequence). The V and J ends lost 5 bases and 13 bases respectively, with 30 bases between them. The CDR3 loop reads CASSAQGGPSSYERYF. As DNA, the CDR3 is TGTGCCAGTAGTGCCCAGGGGGGCCCTTCCTCCTACGAGCGTTACTTC. Filled out from reference TRBV19 and TRBJ2-7, the complete variable domain reads DGGITQSPKYLFRKEGQNVTLSCEQNLNHDAMYWYRQDPGQGLRLIYYSQIVNDFQKGDIAEGYSVSREKKESFPLTVTSAQKNPTAFYLCASSAQGGPSSYERYFGPGTRLTVT.

This clone was seen a handful of times. The chain links TRBV27 to TRBJ2-5, with D possibly matching TRBD1 (5 bases). The CDR3 spans 17 residues. Germline CDR1 MNHEY, CDR2 SMNVEV (reference sequence). V lost 2 bases to trimming and J lost 2 bases, with 18 bases between them. The CDR3 region has the DNA TGTGCCAGCAGTTTAAAAATGGAAGGGGTAATACAAGAGACCCAGTACTTC. Translation: CASSLKMEGVIQETQYF.

The chain couples TRBV6-1 to TRBJ2-7, with D uncertain. Looked up from germline, CDR1 is MNHNS and CDR2 is SASEGT. The CDR3 sequence is 11 residues long. Trimming cost V 3 bases and J 3 bases, with 3 bases left between them. In nucleotides, the CDR3 is TGTGCCAGCAGTGAGGGCTACGAGCAGTACTTC. It is translated as CASSEGYEQYF.

Only a few counts were recorded for this clone. This chain joins TRBV6-4 and TRBJ2-2; maybe TRBD1 (5 bases). Germline V lookup: CDR1 MRHNA, CDR2 SNTAGT. CDR3 size: 14 residues. Trimming pared 3 bases from V and 4 bases from J, leaving 9 bases between. The CDR3 here is CASSEQVTTGELFF. CDR3 coding DNA: TGTGCCAGCAGTGAACAGGTTACCACCGGGGAGCTGTTTTTT.

This clone was counted a few times. The gene calls are TRBV28 and TRBJ1-1; TRBD1 matches 7 bases. This CDR3 is built from 15 residues. Germline CDR1 is MDHEN and CDR2 is SYDVKM. CDR3 DNA: TGTGCAGCGAATACGGGACAGACCTTTAACACTGAAGCTTTCTTT. It specifies CAANTGQTFNTEAFF.

The J gene is TRBJ2-1, the V gene TRBV2, with TRBD2 matching 7 bases. The CDR3 spans 13 residues. V dropped 9 bases and J dropped 3; count of bases not matched to a gene: 5. The V gene's germline CDR1 is SNHLY and CDR2 FYNNEI. The CDR3 region is CARRERGYNEQFF. In DNA, the CDR3 is TGTGCCAGGCGGGAGAGGGGCTACAATGAGCAGTTCTTC.

This clone has a count of ten or more. V and J are TRBV24-1 and TRBJ2-6; D perhaps matches TRBD1 (5 bases). The germline V and J ends were trimmed by 1 base and 3 bases, with 9 bases remaining between them. CDR1 is KGHDR, CDR2 SFDVKD, per germline. This CDR3 contains 16 residues. CDR3 DNA: TGTGCCACCAGTGATTTAGGCAGGGATGGGGCCAACGTCCTGACTTTC. Translated, it gives CATSDLGRDGANVLTF.